This T cell receptor (beta chain) derives from a study of OX40 agonist ivuxolimab in advanced cancers. Study summary: Partial responses were seen in three patients, one with hepatocellular carcinoma and two with cutaneous melanoma. Broader study findings: The study found that CD8+ T cells averaged more expanded clones than CD4+. Clones of CD4+ and CD8+ blood T cells grew by week 6 at doses of 0.1 to 3.0 mg/kg. The study found among the lowest clonal expansion in partial responders at 0.1-3.0 mg/kg.

Using immunoSEQ multiplex PCR, the repertoire was profiled, and TCRdb retains in-frame clones only, with some absent. The profile shows approximately 120,000 clones, 80% to 95% of them singletons. On this clone itself: The antigen is undetermined.

The sample here was CD4+ or CD8+ T cells sorted from blood, taken in a trial of the OX40 agonist ivuxolimab. The TCR sequence derives from an adult with an advanced solid tumor such as melanoma, head and neck, liver or kidney cancer.

CDR3 in amino acids: CASSVGTSGREDTQYF. The CDR3 nucleotides read TGTGCCAGCAGCGTAGGGACTAGCGGGAGGGAGGATACGCAGTATTTT. This chain uses TRBV9 with TRBJ2-3; 15 bases line up with TRBD2. Germline trimming cut 0 bases from V and 6 bases from J; bases unmatched to any gene: 2. Germline CDR1 and CDR2: SGDLS and YYNGEE. The CDR3 runs 16 residues.